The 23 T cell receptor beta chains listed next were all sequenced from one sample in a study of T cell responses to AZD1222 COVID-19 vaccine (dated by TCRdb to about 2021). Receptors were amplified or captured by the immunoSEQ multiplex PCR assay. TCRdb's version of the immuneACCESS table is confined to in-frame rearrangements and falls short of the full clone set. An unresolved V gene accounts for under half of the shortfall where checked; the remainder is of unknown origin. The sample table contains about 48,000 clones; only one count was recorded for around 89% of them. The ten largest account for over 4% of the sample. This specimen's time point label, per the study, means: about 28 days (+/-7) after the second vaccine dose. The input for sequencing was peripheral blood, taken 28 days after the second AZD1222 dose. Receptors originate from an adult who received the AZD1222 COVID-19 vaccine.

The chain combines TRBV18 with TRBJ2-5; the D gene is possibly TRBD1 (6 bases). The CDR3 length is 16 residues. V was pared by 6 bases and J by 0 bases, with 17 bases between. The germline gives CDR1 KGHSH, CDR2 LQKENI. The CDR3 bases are TGTGCCAGCTCGCACTCCTATGACAGGAACCAAGAGACCCAGTACTTC. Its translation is CASSHSYDRNQETQYF.

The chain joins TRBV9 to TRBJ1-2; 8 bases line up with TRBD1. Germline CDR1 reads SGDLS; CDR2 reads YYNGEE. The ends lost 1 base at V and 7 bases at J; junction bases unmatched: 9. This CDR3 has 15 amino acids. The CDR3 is CASSVRNRGISGYTF. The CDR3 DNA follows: TGTGCCAGCAGCGTACGAAACAGGGGGATAAGTGGCTACACCTTC.

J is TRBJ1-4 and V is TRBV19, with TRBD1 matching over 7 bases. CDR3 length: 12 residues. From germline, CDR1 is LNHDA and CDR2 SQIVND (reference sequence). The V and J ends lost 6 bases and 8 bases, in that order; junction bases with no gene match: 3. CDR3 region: CASRRDSEKLFF. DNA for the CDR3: TGTGCCAGTAGACGGGACAGCGAAAAACTGTTTTTT.

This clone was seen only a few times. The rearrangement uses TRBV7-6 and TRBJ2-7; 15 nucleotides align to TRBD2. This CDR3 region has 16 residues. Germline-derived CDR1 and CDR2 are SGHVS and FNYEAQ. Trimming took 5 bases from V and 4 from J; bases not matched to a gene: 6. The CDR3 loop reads CASSPGLAGGRYEQYF. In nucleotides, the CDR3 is TGTGCCAGCAGCCCGGGACTAGCGGGGGGTAGATACGAGCAGTACTTC.

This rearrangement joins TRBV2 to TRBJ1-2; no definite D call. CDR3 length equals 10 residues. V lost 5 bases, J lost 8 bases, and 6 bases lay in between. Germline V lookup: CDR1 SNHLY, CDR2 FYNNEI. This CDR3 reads CASSPGGYTF. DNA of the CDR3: TGTGCCAGCAGTCCGGGAGGCTACACCTTC.

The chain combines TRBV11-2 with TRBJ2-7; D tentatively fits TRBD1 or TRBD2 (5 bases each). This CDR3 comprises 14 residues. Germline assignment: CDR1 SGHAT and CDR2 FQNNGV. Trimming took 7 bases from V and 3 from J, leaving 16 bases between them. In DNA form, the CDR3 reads TGTGCCAGCACCATTGGGCAGGGAGTCTACGAGCAGTACTTC. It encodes CASTIGQGVYEQYF.

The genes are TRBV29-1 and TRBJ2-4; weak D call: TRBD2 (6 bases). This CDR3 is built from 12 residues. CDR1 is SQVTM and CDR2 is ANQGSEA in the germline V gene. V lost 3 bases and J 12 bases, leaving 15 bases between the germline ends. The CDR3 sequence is CSVEGSGPHQYF. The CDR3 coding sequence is TGCAGCGTTGAGGGTAGCGGACCACATCAGTACTTC.

CDR3 nucleotide sequence: TGCAGCGGAGGCGGGTCCTACGAGCAGTACTTC. The encoded protein is CSGGGSYEQYF. This chain uses TRBV29-1 with TRBJ2-7; maybe TRBD2 (5 bases). CDR1 is SQVTM, CDR2 ANQGSEA, per germline. The CDR3 sequence is 11 residues long. V dropped 7 bases and J dropped 1 base, with 8 bases sitting between them.

In DNA, the CDR3 is TGTGCCACCAGCAGAGTAGGGGAGAGCAATCAGCCCCAGCATTTT. It is translated as CATSRVGESNQPQHF. This chain joins TRBV15 and TRBJ1-5; D is possibly TRBD1 (5 bases). Trimming stripped 1 base from V and 1 base from J, with 8 bases between. The CDR3 covers 15 residues. Germline CDR1 LNHNV, CDR2 YYDKDF (reference sequence).

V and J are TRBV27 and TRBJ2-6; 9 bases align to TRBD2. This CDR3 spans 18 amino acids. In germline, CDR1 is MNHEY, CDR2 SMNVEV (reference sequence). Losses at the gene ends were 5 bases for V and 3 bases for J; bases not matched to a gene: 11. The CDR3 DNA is TGTGCCAGCAGTCCCCCAGCGGGAGGCCGTGGTGGGGCCAACGTCCTGACTTTC. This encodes CASSPPAGGRGGANVLTF. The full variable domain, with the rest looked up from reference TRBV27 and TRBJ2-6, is EAQVTQNPRYLITVTGKKLTVTCSQNMNHEYMSWYRQDPGLGLRQIYYSMNVEVTDKGDVPEGYKVSRKEKRNFPLILESPSPNQTSLYFCASSPPAGGRGGANVLTFGAGSRLTVL.

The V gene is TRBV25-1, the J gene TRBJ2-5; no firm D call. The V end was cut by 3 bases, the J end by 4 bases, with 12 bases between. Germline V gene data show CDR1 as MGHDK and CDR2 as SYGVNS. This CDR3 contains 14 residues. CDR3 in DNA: TGTGCCAGCAGTGAGCATAGTCAGGCAGAGACCCAGTACTTC. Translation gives CASSEHSQAETQYF.

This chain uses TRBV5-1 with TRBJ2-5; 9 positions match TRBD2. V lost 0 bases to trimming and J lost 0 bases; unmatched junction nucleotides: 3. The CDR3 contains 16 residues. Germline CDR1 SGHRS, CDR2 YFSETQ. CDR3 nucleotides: TGCGCCAGCAGCTTGGTTGCTAGCGGGAACCAAGAGACCCAGTACTTC. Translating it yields CASSLVASGNQETQYF.

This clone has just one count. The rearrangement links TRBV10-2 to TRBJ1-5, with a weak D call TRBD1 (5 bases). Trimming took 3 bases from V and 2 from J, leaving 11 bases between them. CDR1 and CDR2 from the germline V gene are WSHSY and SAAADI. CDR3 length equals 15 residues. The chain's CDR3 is CASSEMGEGNQPQHF. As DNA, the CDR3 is TGCGCCAGCAGTGAAATGGGGGAGGGCAATCAGCCCCAGCATTTT.

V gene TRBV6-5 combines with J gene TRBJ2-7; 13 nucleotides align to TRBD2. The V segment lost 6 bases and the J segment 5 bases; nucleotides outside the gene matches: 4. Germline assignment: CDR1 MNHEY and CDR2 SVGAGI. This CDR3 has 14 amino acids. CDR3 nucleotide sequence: TGTGCCAGCAGGCCCGGGACTAGCGGGGACGAGCAGTACTTC. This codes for CASRPGTSGDEQYF.

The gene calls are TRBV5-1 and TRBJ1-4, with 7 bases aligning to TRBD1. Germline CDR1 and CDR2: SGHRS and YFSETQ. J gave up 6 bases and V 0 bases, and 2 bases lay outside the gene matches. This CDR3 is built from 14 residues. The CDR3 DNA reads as TGCGCCAGCAGCTTGGGACAGGGAGATGAAAAACTGTTTTTT. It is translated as CASSLGQGDEKLFF.

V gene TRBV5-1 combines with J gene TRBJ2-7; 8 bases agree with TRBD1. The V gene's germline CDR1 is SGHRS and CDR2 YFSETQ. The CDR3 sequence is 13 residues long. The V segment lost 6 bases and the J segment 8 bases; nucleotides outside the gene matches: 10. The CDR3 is CASNSDRGMQQYF. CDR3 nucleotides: TGCGCCAGCAATTCTGACAGGGGAATGCAGCAGTACTTC.

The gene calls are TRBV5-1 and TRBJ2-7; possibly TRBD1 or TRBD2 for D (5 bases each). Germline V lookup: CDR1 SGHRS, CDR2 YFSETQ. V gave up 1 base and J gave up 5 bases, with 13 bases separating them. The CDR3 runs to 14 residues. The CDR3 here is CASSLRGTGHEQYF. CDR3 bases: TGCGCCAGCAGCTTGAGAGGGACCGGCCACGAGCAGTACTTC. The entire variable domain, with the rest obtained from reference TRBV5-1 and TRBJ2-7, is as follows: KAGVTQTPRYLIKTRGQQVTLSCSPISGHRSVSWYQQTPGQGLQFLFEYFSETQRNKGNFPGRFSGRQFSNSRSEMNVSTLELGDSALYLCASSLRGTGHEQYFGPGTRLTVT.

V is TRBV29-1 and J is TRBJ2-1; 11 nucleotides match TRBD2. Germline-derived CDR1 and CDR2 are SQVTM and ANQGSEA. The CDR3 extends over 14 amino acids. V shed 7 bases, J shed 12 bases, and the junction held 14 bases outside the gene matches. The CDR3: CSGRASGGQSRQFF. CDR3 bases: TGCAGCGGGCGGGCTAGCGGGGGGCAGTCCAGGCAGTTCTTC.

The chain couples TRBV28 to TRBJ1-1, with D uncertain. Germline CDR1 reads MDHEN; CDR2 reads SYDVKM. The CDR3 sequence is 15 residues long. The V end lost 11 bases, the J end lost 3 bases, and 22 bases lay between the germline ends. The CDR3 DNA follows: TGTGCCTCCCGCGGCGGTGGGGTGGAGGACACTGAAGCTTTCTTT. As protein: CASRGGGVEDTEAFF.

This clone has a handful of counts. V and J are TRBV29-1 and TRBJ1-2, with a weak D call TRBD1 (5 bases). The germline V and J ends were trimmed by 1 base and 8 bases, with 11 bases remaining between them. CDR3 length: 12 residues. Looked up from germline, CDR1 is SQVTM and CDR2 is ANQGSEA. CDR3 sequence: CSVEVGAGGYTF. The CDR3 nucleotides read TGCAGCGTTGAAGTAGGGGCCGGGGGCTACACCTTC. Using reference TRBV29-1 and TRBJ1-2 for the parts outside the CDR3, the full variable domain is SAVISQKPSRDICQRGTSLTIQCQVDSQVTMMFWYRQQPGQSLTLIATANQGSEATYESGFVIDKFPISRPNLTFSTLTVSNMSPEDSSIYLCSVEVGAGGYTFGSGTRLTVV.

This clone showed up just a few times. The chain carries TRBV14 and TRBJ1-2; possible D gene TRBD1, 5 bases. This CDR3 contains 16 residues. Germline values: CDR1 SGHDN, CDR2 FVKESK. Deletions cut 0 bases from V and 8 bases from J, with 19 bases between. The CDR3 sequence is CASSQDLGTGERGYTF. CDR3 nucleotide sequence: TGTGCCAGCAGCCAAGATTTGGGGACGGGGGAGAGAGGCTACACCTTC.

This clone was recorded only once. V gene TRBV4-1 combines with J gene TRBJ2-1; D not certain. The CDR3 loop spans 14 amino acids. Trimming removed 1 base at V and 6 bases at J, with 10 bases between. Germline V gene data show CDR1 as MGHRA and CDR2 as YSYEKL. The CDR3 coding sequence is TGCGCCAGCAGCCAAGCAATAAAGCCCAATGAGCAGTTCTTC. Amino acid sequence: CASSQAIKPNEQFF.

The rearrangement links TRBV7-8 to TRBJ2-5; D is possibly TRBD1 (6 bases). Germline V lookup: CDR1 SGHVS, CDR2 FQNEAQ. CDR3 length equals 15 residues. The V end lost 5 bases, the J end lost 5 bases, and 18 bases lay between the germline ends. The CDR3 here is CASSPLGAGVETQYF. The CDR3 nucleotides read TGTGCCAGCAGCCCCCTAGGGGCAGGGGTGGAGACCCAGTACTTC.